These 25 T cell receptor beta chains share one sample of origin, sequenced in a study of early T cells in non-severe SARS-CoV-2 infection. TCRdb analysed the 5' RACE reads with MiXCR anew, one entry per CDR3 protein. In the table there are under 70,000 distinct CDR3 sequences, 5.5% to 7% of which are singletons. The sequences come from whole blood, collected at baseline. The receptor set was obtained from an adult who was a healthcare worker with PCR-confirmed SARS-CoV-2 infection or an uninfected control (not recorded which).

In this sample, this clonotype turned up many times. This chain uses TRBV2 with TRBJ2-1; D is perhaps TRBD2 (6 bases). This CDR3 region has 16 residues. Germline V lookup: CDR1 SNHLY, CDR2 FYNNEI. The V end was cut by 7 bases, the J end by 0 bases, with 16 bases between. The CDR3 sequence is CASNGAAGISYNEQFF. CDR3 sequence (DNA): TGTGCCAGCAACGGGGCGGCGGGAATCTCCTACAATGAGCAGTTCTTC.

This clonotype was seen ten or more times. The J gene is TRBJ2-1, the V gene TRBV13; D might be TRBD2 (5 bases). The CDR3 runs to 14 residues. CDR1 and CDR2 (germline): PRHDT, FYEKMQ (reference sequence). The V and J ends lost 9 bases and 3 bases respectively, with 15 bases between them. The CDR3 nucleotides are TGTGCCAGGTTACTAGAGATGATCTACAATGAGCAGTTCTTC. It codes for CARLLEMIYNEQFF. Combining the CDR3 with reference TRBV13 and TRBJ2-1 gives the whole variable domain AAGVIQSPRHLIKEKRETATLKCYPIPRHDTVYWYQQGPGQDPQFLISFYEKMQSDKGSIPDRFSAQQFSDYHSELNMSSLELGDSALYFCARLLEMIYNEQFFGPGTRLTVL.

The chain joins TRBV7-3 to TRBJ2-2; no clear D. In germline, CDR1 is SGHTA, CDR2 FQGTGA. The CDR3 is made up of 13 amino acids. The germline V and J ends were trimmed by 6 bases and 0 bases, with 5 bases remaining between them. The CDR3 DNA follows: TGTGCCAGCAGTCTCTCGAACACCGGGGAGCTGTTTTTT. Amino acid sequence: CASSLSNTGELFF. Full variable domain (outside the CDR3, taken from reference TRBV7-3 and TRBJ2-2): GAGVSQTPSNKVTEKGKYVELRCDPISGHTALYWYRQSLGQGPEFLIYFQGTGAADDSGLPNDRFFAVRPEGSVSTLKIQRTERGDSAVYLCASSLSNTGELFFGEGSRLTVL.

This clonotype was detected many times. The CDR3 bases are TGTGCCACCAGTGACCGACTAGTACAAGAGACCCAGTACTTC. Its protein is CATSDRLVQETQYF. The rearrangement links TRBV24-1 to TRBJ2-5, with D possibly matching TRBD2 (6 bases). V lost 4 bases and J 2 bases, leaving 10 bases between the germline ends. Germline lookup yields CDR1 KGHDR and CDR2 SFDVKD. CDR3 size: 14 residues.

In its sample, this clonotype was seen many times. The CDR3 DNA reads as TGTGCAACCGGGACTAGCGGGGCCCAAGAGACCCAGTACTTC. It encodes CATGTSGAQETQYF. The chain is built from TRBV28 and TRBJ2-5; 13 positions agree with TRBD2. The V gene's germline CDR1 is MDHEN and CDR2 SYDVKM. CDR3 length: 14 residues. Full variable domain (rest looked up from reference TRBV28 and TRBJ2-5): DVKVTQSSRYLVKRTGEKVFLECVQDMDHENMFWYRQDPGLGLRLIYFSYDVKMKEKGDIPEGYSVSREKKERFSLILESASTNQTSMYLCATGTSGAQETQYFGPGTRLLVL.

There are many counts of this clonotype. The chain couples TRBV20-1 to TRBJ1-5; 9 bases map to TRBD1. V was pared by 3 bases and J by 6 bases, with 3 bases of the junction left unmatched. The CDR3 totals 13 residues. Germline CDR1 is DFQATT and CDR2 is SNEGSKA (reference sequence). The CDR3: CSARDRGSQPQHF. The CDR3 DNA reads TGCAGTGCTAGGGACAGGGGTAGTCAGCCCCAGCATTTT.

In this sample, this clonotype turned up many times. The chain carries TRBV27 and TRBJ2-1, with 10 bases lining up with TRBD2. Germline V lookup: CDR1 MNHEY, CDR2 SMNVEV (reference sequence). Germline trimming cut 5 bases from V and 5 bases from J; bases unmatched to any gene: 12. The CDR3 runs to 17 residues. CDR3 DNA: TGTGCCAGCAGTCCCCTCTCCCCTAGCGGGAGTGACAATGAGCAGTTCTTC. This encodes CASSPLSPSGSDNEQFF.

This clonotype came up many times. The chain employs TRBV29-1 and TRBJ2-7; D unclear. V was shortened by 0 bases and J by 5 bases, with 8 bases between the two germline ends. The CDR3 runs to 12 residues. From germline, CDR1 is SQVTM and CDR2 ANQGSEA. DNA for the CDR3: TGCAGCGTTGAAGACAGCCCCAACGAGCAGTACTTC. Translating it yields CSVEDSPNEQYF.

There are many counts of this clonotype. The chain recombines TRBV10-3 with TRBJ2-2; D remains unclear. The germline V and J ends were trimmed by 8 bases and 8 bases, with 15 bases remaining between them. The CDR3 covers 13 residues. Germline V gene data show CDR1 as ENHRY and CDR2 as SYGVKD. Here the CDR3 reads CAIEPGHAGELFF. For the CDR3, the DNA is TGTGCCATCGAACCAGGCCACGCAGGGGAGCTGTTTTTT.

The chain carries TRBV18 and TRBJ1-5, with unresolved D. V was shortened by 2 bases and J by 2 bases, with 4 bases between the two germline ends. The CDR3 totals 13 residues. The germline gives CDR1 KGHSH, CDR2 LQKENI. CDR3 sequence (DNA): TGTGCCAGCTCACCAGCGGGCAATCAGCCCCAGCATTTT. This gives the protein CASSPAGNQPQHF. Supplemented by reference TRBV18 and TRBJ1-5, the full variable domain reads NAGVMQNPRHLVRRRGQEARLRCSPMKGHSHVYWYRQLPEEGLKFMVYLQKENIIDESGMPKERFSAEFPKEGPSILRIQQVVRGDSAAYFCASSPAGNQPQHFGDGTRLSIL.

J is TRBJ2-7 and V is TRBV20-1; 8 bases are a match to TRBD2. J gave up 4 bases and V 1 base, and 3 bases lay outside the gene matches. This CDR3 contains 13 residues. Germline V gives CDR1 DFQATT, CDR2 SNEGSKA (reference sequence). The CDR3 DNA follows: TGCAGTGCTAGAGGGCGGGAGGAATACGAGCAGTACTTC. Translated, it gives CSARGREEYEQYF.

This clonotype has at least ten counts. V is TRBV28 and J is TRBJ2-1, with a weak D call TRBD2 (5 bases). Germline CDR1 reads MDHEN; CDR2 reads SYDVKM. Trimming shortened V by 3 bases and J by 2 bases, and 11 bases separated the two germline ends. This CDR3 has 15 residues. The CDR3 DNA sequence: TGTGCCAGCAGTTTTCAGCGGACCACCTACAATGAGCAGTTCTTC. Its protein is CASSFQRTTYNEQFF.

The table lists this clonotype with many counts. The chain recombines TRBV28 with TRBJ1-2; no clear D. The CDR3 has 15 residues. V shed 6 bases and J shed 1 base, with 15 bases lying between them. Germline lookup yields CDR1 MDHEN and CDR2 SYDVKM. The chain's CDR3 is CASSLLRESNYGYTF. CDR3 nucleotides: TGTGCCAGCAGCCTCCTAAGGGAGAGTAACTATGGCTACACCTTC.

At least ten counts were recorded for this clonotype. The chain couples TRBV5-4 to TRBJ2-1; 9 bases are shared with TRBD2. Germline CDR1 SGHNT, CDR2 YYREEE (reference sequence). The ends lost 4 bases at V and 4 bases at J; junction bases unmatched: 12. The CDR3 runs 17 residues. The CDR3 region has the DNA TGTGCCAGCAGCCCCGGTGCGGGAGGGCATACGTACAATGAGCAGTTCTTC. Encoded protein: CASSPGAGGHTYNEQFF.

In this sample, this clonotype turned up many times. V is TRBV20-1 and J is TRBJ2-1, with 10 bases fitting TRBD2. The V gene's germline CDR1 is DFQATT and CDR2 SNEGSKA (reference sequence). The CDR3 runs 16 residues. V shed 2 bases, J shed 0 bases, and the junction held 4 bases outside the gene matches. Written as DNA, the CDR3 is TGCAGTGCTAGACAGCGGGAGGGGAGCTCCTACAATGAGCAGTTCTTC. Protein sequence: CSARQREGSSYNEQFF.

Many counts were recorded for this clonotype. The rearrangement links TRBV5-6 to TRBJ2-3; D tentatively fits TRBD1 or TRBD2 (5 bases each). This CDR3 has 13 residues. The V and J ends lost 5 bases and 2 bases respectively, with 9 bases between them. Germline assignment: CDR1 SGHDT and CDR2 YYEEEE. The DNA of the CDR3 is TGTGCCAGCAGAAGGGACCTCACAGATACGCAGTATTTT. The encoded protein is CASRRDLTDTQYF.

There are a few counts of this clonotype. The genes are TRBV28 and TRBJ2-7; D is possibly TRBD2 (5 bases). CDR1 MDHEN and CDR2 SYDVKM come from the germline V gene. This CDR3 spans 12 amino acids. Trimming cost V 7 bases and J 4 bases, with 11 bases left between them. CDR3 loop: CASKEGGYEQYF. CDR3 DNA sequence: TGTGCCAGCAAAGAGGGCGGTTACGAGCAGTACTTC. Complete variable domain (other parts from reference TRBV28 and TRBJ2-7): DVKVTQSSRYLVKRTGEKVFLECVQDMDHENMFWYRQDPGLGLRLIYFSYDVKMKEKGDIPEGYSVSREKKERFSLILESASTNQTSMYLCASKEGGYEQYFGPGTRLTVT.

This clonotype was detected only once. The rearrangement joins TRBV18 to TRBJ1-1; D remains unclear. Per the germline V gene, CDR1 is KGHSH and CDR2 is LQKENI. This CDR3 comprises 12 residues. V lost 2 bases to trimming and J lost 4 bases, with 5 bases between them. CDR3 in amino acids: CASSPYGTEAFF. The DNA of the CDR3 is TGTGCCAGCTCACCATATGGCACTGAAGCTTTCTTT.

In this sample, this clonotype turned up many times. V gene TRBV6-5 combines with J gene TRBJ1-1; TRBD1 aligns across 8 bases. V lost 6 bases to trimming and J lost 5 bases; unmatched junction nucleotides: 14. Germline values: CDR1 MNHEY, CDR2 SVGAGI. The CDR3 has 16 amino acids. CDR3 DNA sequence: TGTGCCAGCAGACCCGGACAGGGAATTGCTCGGACTGAAGCTTTCTTT. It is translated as CASRPGQGIARTEAFF.

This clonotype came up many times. In DNA form, the CDR3 reads TGTGCCAGCAGCTTGTCGGAGGGCCTCGACAATGAGCAGTTCTTC. The encoded protein is CASSLSEGLDNEQFF. The chain has TRBV7-8 and TRBJ2-1, with D possibly TRBD2 on 6 matching bases. Germline V CDR1 and CDR2: SGHVS, FQNEAQ. V was pared by 3 bases and J by 5 bases, with 14 bases between. This CDR3 is 15 amino acids long.

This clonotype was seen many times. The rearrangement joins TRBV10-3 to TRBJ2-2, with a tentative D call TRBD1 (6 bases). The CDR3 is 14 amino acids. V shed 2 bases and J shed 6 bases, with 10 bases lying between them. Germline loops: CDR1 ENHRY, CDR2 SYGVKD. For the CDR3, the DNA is TGTGCCATCAGTGAGCGACAGGATGCCGGGGAGCTGTTTTTT. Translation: CAISERQDAGELFF.

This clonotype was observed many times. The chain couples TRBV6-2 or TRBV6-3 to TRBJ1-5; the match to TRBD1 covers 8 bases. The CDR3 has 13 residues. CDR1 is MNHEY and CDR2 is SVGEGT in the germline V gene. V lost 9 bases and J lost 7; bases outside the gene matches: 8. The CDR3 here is CASRTGMRQPQHF. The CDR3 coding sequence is TGTGCCAGTCGGACAGGGATGAGGCAGCCCCAGCATTTT.

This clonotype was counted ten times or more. In nucleotides, the CDR3 is TGTGCCAGCAGCCCGCAACTAGCGCCCATCGACAGCTCCTACGAGCAGTACTTC. Amino acid sequence: CASSPQLAPIDSSYEQYF. V gene TRBV7-2 combines with J gene TRBJ2-7; 7 positions match TRBD2. This CDR3 is 18 amino acids long. Losses at the gene ends were 5 bases for V and 0 bases for J; bases not matched to a gene: 16. Germline-derived CDR1 and CDR2 are SGHTA and FQGNSA.

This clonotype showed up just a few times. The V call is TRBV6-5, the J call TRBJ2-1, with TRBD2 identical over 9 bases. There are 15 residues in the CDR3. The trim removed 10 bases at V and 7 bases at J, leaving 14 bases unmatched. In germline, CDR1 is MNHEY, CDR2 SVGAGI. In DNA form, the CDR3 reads TGTGCCACCCGAACCCGGGCTAGCGGGATTAATGAGCAGTTCTTC. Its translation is CATRTRASGINEQFF.

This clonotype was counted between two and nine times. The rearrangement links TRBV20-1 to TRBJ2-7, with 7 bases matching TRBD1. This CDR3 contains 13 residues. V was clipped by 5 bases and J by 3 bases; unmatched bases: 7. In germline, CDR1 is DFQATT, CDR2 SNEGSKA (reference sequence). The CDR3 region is CSAPRGQFYEQYF. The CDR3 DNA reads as TGCAGTGCTCCGAGGGGGCAGTTCTACGAGCAGTACTTC.